This TCR beta chain derives from a study of T cell responses to AZD1222 COVID-19 vaccine. V shed 4 bases and J shed 0 bases, with 14 bases lying between them. Germline lookup yields CDR1 SGHNT and CDR2 YYREEE (reference sequence). The length of the CDR3 is 16 residues. Profiled with immunoSEQ multiplex PCR; TCRdb holds only in-frame clones, not every one. The sample carries 90,000 to 150,000 clones, roughly 90% recorded once. This sequence was found in an adult in good health. The sequences come from peripheral blood, collected on day 0 of AZD1222 vaccination. The chain carries TRBV5-4 and TRBJ2-4; the D gene is possibly TRBD1 (5 bases). The chain's CDR3 is CASSTSQVIAKNIQYF. The CDR3 bases are TGTGCCAGCAGCACATCACAGGTTATAGCCAAAAACATTCAGTACTTC.